One sample yielded the 20 T cell receptor beta chains listed below, sequenced in a study of cytomegalovirus exposure and HLA in healthy donors. The study ran its PCR with 60 Vbeta and 13 Jbeta primers. Clones were read by immunoSEQ multiplex PCR, and TCRdb kept only the in-frame ones, dropping some. The table shows about 100,000 clones, with approximately 81% occurring only once. The material sequenced was PBMCs. The receptors were gathered from a female donor in good health and CMV-seropositive.

This chain uses TRBV7-7 with TRBJ2-5, with 8 bases matching TRBD1. With 1 base clipped from V and 5 bases from J, the junction kept 6 bases outside the gene matches. The CDR3 consists of 15 residues. In germline, CDR1 is SSHAT, CDR2 FNYEAQ (reference sequence). Here the CDR3 reads CASSLGTGRRETQYF. For the CDR3, the DNA is TGTGCCAGCAGCTTAGGGACAGGGCGACGGGAGACCCAGTACTTC.

The V and J genes are TRBV5-6 and TRBJ2-1; 8 nucleotides match TRBD1. J gave up 8 bases and V 4 bases, and 17 bases lay outside the gene matches. From germline, CDR1 is SGHDT and CDR2 YYEEEE. This CDR3 has 17 amino acids. This CDR3 is CASSPWGAGDRSYEQFF. The DNA of the CDR3 is TGTGCCAGCAGCCCTTGGGGGGCCGGGGACAGGTCGTATGAGCAGTTCTTC. Full variable domain (remainder filled in from reference TRBV5-6 and TRBJ2-1): DAGVTQSPTHLIKTRGQQVTLRCSPKSGHDTVSWYQQALGQGPQFIFQYYEEEERQRGNFPDRFSGHQFPNYSSELNVNALLLGDSALYLCASSPWGAGDRSYEQFFGPGTRLTVL.

The CDR3 is CAITYGGGGDTEAFF. CDR3 bases: TGTGCCATAACGTATGGTGGCGGGGGGGACACTGAAGCTTTCTTT. This chain connects TRBV27 to TRBJ1-1, with D maybe TRBD1 (5 bases). Germline V gene data show CDR1 as MNHEY and CDR2 as SMNVEV (reference sequence). The CDR3 runs to 15 residues. V was clipped by 10 bases and J by 3 bases, with 21 bases between them.

The V and J genes are TRBV9 and TRBJ2-5, with unresolved D. Germline CDR1 reads SGDLS; CDR2 reads YYNGEE. The CDR3 loop spans 13 amino acids. The V end lost 3 bases, the J end lost 2 bases, and 8 bases lay between the germline ends. The CDR3 sequence is CASSETPQETQYF. The CDR3, as DNA: TGTGCCAGCAGCGAGACACCACAAGAGACCCAGTACTTC.

CDR3 bases: TGCGCCAGCAGCTCAACAGGGACCTACGAGCAGTACTTC. It is translated as CASSSTGTYEQYF. The genes are TRBV5-1 and TRBJ2-7, with D possibly being TRBD1 (6 bases). V dropped 3 bases and J dropped 2 bases, with 9 bases sitting between them. Germline assignment: CDR1 SGHRS and CDR2 YFSETQ. This CDR3 region has 13 residues. Supplemented by reference TRBV5-1 and TRBJ2-7, the full variable domain reads KAGVTQTPRYLIKTRGQQVTLSCSPISGHRSVSWYQQTPGQGLQFLFEYFSETQRNKGNFPGRFSGRQFSNSRSEMNVSTLELGDSALYLCASSSTGTYEQYFGPGTRLTVT.

This chain links TRBV6-5 with TRBJ2-2; D is perhaps TRBD1 (6 bases). The length of the CDR3 is 12 residues. The germline V gene has CDR1 MNHEY and CDR2 SVGAGI. The V end lost 6 bases, the J end lost 4 bases, and 6 bases lay between the germline ends. CDR3 sequence: CASRQGTGELFF. The DNA of the CDR3 is TGTGCCAGCAGACAGGGCACCGGGGAGCTGTTTTTT.

The chain carries TRBV18 and TRBJ1-4; D possibly corresponds to TRBD1 (6 bases). The CDR3 loop spans 15 amino acids. Germline V gene lookup returns CDR1 KGHSH and CDR2 LQKENI. Trimming removed 3 bases from V and 3 bases from J, with 11 bases in between. CDR3 nucleotide sequence: TGTGCCAGCTCACCGAGACAGGCCCCTAATGAAAAACTGTTTTTT. This sequence encodes CASSPRQAPNEKLFF.

The chain employs TRBV7-9 and TRBJ2-3, with no clear D. The V and J ends lost 1 base and 0 bases respectively, with 8 bases between them. Germline CDR1 SEHNR, CDR2 FQNEAQ (reference sequence). The CDR3 is 15 residues long. CDR3 bases: TGTGCCAGCAGCTTAGACAGAAGTAGCACAGATACGCAGTATTTT. This codes for CASSLDRSSTDTQYF.

This chain connects TRBV18 to TRBJ2-5, with D possibly being TRBD1 (6 bases). Germline V gives CDR1 KGHSH, CDR2 LQKENI. Trimming left V 4 bases short and J 3 bases short, with 15 bases between. The CDR3 is made up of 15 amino acids. CDR3 sequence: CASSLAGAREETQYF. The CDR3 DNA reads as TGTGCCAGCTCACTCGCAGGGGCACGGGAAGAGACCCAGTACTTC.

This clone was counted once. This rearrangement joins TRBV5-1 to TRBJ2-5; TRBD2 might be the D (6 bases). CDR3 length: 14 residues. Trimming removed 6 bases from V and 4 bases from J, with 16 bases in between. Looked up from germline, CDR1 is SGHRS and CDR2 is YFSETQ. This CDR3 reads CASTLRGVGETQYF. The CDR3 DNA follows: TGCGCCAGCACTCTTCGCGGGGTGGGAGAGACCCAGTACTTC.

This chain connects TRBV5-1 to TRBJ2-3; no definite D call. V dropped 1 base and J dropped 6 bases, with 12 bases sitting between them. Germline CDR1 SGHRS, CDR2 YFSETQ. The CDR3 is 14 amino acids. CDR3 in DNA: TGCGCCAGCAGCTTGAGGCTAGAGTGGGATACGCAGTATTTT. Residues: CASSLRLEWDTQYF. Supplemented by reference TRBV5-1 and TRBJ2-3, the full variable domain reads KAGVTQTPRYLIKTRGQQVTLSCSPISGHRSVSWYQQTPGQGLQFLFEYFSETQRNKGNFPGRFSGRQFSNSRSEMNVSTLELGDSALYLCASSLRLEWDTQYFGPGTRLTVL.

The J gene is TRBJ2-7, the V gene TRBV6-5, with 8 nucleotides matching TRBD1. With 7 bases clipped from V and 6 bases from J, the junction kept 11 bases outside the gene matches. Germline CDR1 reads MNHEY; CDR2 reads SVGAGI. The CDR3 spans 14 residues. The CDR3 nucleotides are TGTGCCAGCACGCCGTGGACAGGGCCTTTCGAGCAGTACTTC. It translates to CASTPWTGPFEQYF.

The chain is built from TRBV4-2 and TRBJ1-3; tentatively, D is TRBD1 (6 bases). In germline, CDR1 is LGHNA, CDR2 YNFKEQ. Trimming removed 4 bases from V and 3 bases from J, with 13 bases in between. The CDR3 consists of 15 residues. CDR3: CASSPQDSFGNTIYF. In DNA, the CDR3 is TGTGCCAGCAGCCCTCAGGACAGTTTTGGAAACACCATATATTTT.

A few counts support this clone. The genes are TRBV2 and TRBJ2-7; 12 nucleotides agree with TRBD2. The CDR3 is 18 residues long. V was clipped by 1 base and J by 6 bases; unmatched bases: 13. Germline V CDR1 and CDR2: SNHLY, FYNNEI. CDR3 sequence (DNA): TGTGCCAGCAGTGAAGAGTTCCCTAGCGGGAGGGCCCCCCTCGAGCAGTACTTC. It codes for CASSEEFPSGRAPLEQYF.

The rearrangement joins TRBV15 to TRBJ1-5; perhaps TRBD1 as D (6 bases). Trimming cost V 0 bases and J 11 bases, with 14 bases left between them. CDR1 LNHNV and CDR2 YYDKDF come from the germline V gene (reference sequence). The length of the CDR3 is 14 residues. DNA of the CDR3: TGTGCCACCAGCAGAGATTTTGGGACATCGACCCAGCATTTT. Its translation: CATSRDFGTSTQHF.

This chain uses TRBV2 with TRBJ2-1; D is possibly TRBD2 (6 bases). Per the germline V gene, CDR1 is SNHLY and CDR2 is FYNNEI. There are 13 residues in the CDR3. V lost 5 bases to trimming and J lost 6 bases, with 11 bases between them. For the CDR3, the DNA is TGTGCCAGCAGTTCCGGGAGCTCCAATGAGCAGTTCTTC. Translation gives CASSSGSSNEQFF.

This clone was observed once. DNA for the CDR3: TGTGCCTGGAGTCCCAACCTAGGACAGAGATATGGCTACACCTTC. Translated, it gives CAWSPNLGQRYGYTF. V usage is TRBV30 and J usage is TRBJ1-2, with a tentative D call TRBD1 (6 bases). Deletions cut 2 bases from V and 5 bases from J, with 18 bases between. Germline V gives CDR1 GTSNPN, CDR2 SVGIG (reference sequence). The length of the CDR3 is 15 residues.

The sample holds a few counts of this clone. The chain couples TRBV15 to TRBJ2-1, with D perhaps TRBD2 (7 bases). Germline V CDR1 and CDR2: LNHNV, YYDKDF (reference sequence). V was cut by 0 bases and J by 6 bases, with 9 bases left in between. The CDR3 contains 14 residues. CDR3 residues: CATSRERGGNEQFF. CDR3 nucleotide sequence: TGTGCCACCAGCAGAGAAAGGGGGGGCAATGAGCAGTTCTTC.

CDR3: CASRILGGRREKLFF. CDR3 in DNA: TGTGCCAGCAGAATACTAGGGGGCCGGCGGGAAAAACTGTTTTTT. This rearrangement joins TRBV6-5 to TRBJ1-4; 7 nucleotides agree with TRBD1. Germline CDR1 MNHEY, CDR2 SVGAGI. The trim removed 6 bases at V and 8 bases at J, leaving 12 bases unmatched. CDR3 size: 15 residues.

This clone showed up just a few times. This rearrangement joins TRBV10-2 to TRBJ2-5; D possibly corresponds to TRBD2 (6 bases). In germline, CDR1 is WSHSY, CDR2 SAAADI. Trimming shortened V by 6 bases and J by 5 bases, and 25 bases separated the two germline ends. The CDR3 runs 17 residues. DNA of the CDR3: TGCGCCAGCAGCGCGTCAGTCGTGGGAGCGGGCTATGAGACCCAGTACTTC. This gives the protein CASSASVVGAGYETQYF.